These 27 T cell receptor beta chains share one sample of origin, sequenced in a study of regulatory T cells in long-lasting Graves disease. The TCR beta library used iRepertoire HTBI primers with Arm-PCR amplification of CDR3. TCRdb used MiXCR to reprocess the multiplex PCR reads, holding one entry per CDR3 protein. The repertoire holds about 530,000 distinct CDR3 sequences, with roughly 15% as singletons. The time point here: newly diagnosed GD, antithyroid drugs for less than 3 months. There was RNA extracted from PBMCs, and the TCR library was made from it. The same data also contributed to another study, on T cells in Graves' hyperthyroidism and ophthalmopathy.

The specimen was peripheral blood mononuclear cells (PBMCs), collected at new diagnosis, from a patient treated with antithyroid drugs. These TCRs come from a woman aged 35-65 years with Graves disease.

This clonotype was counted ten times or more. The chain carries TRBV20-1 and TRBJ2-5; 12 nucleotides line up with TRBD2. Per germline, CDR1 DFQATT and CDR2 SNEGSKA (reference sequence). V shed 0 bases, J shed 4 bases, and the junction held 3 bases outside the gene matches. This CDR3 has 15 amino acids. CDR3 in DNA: TGCAGTGCTAGAGATCTAGCGGGGGGGCCAGAGACCCAGTACTTC. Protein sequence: CSARDLAGGPETQYF.

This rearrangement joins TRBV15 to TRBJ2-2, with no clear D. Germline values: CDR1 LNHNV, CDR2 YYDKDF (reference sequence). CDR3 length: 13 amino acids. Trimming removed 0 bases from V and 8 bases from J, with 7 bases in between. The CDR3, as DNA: TGTGCCACCAGCAGAGAAGAGGAGGGGGAGCTGTTTTTT. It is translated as CATSREEEGELFF.

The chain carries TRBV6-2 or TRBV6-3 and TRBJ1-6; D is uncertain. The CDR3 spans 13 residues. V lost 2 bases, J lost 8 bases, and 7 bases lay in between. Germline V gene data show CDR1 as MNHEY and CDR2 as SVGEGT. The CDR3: CASSYVSDSPLHF. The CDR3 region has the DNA TGTGCCAGCAGTTACGTATCGGATTCACCCCTCCACTTT.

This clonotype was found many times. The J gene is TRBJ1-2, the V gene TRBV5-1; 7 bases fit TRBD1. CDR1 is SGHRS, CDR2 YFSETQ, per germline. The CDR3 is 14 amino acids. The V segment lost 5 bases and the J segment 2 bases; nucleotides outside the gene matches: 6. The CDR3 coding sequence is TGCGCCAGCAGGAGGACAGGAGAAAACTATGGCTACACCTTC. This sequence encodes CASRRTGENYGYTF.

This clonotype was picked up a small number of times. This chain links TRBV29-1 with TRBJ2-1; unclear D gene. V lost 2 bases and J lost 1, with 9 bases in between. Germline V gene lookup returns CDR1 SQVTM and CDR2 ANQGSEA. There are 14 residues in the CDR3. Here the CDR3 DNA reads TGCAGCGTTGAATCGGCTGTATCCTACAATGAGCAGTTCTTC. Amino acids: CSVESAVSYNEQFF.

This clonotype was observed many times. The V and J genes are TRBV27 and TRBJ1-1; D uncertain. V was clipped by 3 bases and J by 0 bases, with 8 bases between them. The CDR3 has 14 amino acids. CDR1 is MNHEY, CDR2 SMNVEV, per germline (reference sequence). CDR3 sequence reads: CASSFRNMNTEAFF. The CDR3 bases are TGTGCCAGCAGTTTCCGGAACATGAACACTGAAGCTTTCTTT.

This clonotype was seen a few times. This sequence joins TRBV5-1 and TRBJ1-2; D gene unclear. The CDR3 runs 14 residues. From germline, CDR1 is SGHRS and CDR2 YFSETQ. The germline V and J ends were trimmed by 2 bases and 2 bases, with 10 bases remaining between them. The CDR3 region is CASSFQTINYGYTF. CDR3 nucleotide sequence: TGCGCCAGCAGCTTCCAGACTATCAACTATGGCTACACCTTC.

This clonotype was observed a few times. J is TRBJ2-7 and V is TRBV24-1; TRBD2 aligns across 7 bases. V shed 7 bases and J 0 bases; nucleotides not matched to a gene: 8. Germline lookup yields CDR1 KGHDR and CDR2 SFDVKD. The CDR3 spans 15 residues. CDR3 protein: CATSAGDGRSYEQYF. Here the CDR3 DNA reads TGTGCCACCAGCGCGGGGGACGGACGCTCCTACGAGCAGTACTTC.

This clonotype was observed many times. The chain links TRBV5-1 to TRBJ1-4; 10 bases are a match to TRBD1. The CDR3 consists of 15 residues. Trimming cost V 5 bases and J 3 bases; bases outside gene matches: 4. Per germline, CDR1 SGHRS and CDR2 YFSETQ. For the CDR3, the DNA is TGCGCCAGCAGACTGGGACAGGGGTCTAATGAAAAACTGTTTTTT. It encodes CASRLGQGSNEKLFF. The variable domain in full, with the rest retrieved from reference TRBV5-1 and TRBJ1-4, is KAGVTQTPRYLIKTRGQQVTLSCSPISGHRSVSWYQQTPGQGLQFLFEYFSETQRNKGNFPGRFSGRQFSNSRSEMNVSTLELGDSALYLCASRLGQGSNEKLFFGSGTQLSVL.

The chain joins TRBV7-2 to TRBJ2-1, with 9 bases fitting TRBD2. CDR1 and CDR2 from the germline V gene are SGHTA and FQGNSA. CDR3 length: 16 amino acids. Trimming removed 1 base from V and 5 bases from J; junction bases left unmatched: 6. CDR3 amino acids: CASSLEGAGGNNEQFF. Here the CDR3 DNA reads TGTGCCAGCAGCTTAGAGGGAGCGGGGGGAAACAATGAGCAGTTCTTC.

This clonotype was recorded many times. The CDR3 coding sequence is TGTGCCACCAGTGAGGGGACATACCAAGAGACCCAGTACTTC. This codes for CATSEGTYQETQYF. The gene calls are TRBV24-1 and TRBJ2-5, with a tentative D call TRBD1 (6 bases). The CDR3 has 14 residues. V dropped 4 bases and J dropped 0 bases, with 8 bases sitting between them. Germline CDR1 reads KGHDR; CDR2 reads SFDVKD.

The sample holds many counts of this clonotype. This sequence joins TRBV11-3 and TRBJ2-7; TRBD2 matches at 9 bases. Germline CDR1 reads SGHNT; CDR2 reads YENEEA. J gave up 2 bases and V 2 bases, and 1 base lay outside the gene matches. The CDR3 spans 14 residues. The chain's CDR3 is CASSLSSGTYEQYF. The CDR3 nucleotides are TGTGCCAGCAGCTTATCTAGCGGGACCTACGAGCAGTACTTC.

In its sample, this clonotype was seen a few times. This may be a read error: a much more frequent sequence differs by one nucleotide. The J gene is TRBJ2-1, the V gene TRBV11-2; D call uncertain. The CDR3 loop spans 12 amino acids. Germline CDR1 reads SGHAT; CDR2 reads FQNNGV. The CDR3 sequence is CANSLFGVEQFF. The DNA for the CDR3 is TGTGCCAACAGCTTATTCGGCGTTGAGCAGTTCTTC.

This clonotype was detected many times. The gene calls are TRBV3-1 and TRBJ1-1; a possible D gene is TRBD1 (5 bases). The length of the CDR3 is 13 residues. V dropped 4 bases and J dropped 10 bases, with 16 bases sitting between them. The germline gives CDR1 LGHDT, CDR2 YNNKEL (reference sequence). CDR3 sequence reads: CASSLGTGKGAFF. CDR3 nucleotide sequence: TGTGCCAGCAGCCTCGGGACCGGCAAGGGAGCTTTCTTT.

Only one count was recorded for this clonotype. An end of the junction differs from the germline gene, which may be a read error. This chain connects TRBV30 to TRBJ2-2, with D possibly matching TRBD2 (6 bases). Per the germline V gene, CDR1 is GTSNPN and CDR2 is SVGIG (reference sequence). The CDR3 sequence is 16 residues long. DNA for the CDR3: TGTGCCTGGAGTGTACGTGGGACTTTTAACACCGGGGGGCTGTTTTTT. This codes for CAWSVRGTFNTGGLFF. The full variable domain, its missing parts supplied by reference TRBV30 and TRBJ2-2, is SQTIHQWPATLVQPVGSPLSLECTVEGTSNPNLYWYRQAAGRGLQLLFYSVGIGQISSEVPQNLSASRPQDRQFILSSKKLLLSDSGFYLCAWSVRGTFNTGGLFFGEGSRLTVL.

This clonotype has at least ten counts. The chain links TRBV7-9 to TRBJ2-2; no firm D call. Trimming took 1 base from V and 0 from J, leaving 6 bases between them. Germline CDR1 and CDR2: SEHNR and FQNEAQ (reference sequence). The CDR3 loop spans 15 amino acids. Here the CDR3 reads CASSLGAPNTGELFF. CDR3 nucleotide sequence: TGTGCCAGCAGCTTAGGAGCACCGAACACCGGGGAGCTGTTTTTT.

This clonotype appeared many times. CDR3 sequence: CASSSYFPTSDGMESTDTQYF. DNA of the CDR3: TGTGCCAGCAGCTCTTATTTTCCAACCTCGGACGGGATGGAGAGCACAGATACGCAGTATTTT. The chain employs TRBV11-3 and TRBJ2-3; D may be TRBD2 (5 bases). CDR3 length: 21 residues. The V end lost 4 bases, the J end lost 0 bases, and 29 bases lay between the germline ends. Per germline, CDR1 SGHNT and CDR2 YENEEA.

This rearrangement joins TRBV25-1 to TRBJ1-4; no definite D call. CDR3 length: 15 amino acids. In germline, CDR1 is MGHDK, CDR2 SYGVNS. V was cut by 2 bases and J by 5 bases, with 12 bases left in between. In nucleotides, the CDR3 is TGTGCCAGCAGTGAAGGCCAGAGCCTCAATGAAAAACTGTTTTTT. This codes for CASSEGQSLNEKLFF.

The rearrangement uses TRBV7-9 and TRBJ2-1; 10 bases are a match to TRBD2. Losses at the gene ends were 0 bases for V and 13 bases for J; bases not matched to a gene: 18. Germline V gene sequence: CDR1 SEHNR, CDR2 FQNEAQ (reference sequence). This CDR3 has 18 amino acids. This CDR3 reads CASSLAGSGGPRHGHQFF. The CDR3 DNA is TGTGCCAGCAGCTTAGCGGGTAGCGGGGGGCCCCGCCATGGTCATCAGTTCTTC. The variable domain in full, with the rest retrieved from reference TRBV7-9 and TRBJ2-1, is DTGVSQNPRHKITKRGQNVTFRCDPISEHNRLYWYRQTLGQGPEFLTYFQNEAQLEKSRLLSDRFSAERPKGSFSTLEIQRTEQGDSAMYLCASSLAGSGGPRHGHQFFGPGTRLTVL.

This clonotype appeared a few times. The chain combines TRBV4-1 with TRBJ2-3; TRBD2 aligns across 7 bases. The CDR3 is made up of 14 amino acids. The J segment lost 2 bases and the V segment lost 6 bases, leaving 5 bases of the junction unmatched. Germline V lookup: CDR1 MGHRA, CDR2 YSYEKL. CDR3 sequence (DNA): TGCGCCAGCAGAACAGCGGGAAACACAGATACGCAGTATTTT. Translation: CASRTAGNTDTQYF.

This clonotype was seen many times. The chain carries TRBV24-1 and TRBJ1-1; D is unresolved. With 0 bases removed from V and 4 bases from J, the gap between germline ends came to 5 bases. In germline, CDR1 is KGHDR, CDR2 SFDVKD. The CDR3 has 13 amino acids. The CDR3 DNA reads TGTGCCACCAGTGATTTGCTTGGCACTGAAGCTTTCTTT. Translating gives CATSDLLGTEAFF.

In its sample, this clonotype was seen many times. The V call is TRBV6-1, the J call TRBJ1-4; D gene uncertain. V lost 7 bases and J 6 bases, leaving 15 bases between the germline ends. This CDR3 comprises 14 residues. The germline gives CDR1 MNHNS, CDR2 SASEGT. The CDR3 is CASIQSQLDEKLFF. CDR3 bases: TGTGCCAGCATACAGTCGCAACTCGATGAAAAACTGTTTTTT.

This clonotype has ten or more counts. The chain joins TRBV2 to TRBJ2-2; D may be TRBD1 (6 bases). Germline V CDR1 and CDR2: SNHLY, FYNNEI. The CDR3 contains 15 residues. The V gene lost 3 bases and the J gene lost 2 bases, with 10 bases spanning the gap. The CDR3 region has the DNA TGTGCCAGCAGTGAGGAGACAGGAAACACCGGGGAGCTGTTTTTT. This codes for CASSEETGNTGELFF.

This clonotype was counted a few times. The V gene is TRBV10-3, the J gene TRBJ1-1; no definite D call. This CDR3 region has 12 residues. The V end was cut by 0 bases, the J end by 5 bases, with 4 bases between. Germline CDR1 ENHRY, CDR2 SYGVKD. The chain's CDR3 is CAISESATEAFF. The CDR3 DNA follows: TGTGCCATCAGTGAGTCGGCGACTGAAGCTTTCTTT.

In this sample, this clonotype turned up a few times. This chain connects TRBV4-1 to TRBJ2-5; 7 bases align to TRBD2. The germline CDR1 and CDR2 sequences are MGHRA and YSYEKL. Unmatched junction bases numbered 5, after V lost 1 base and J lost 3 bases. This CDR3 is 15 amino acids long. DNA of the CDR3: TGCGCCAGCAGCCAAGTCGGGCTAGCGGAAGAGACCCAGTACTTC. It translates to CASSQVGLAEETQYF.

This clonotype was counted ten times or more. The CDR3 spells CAWSVPAGAADTQYF. The CDR3 DNA sequence: TGTGCCTGGAGTGTACCAGCGGGGGCTGCAGATACGCAGTATTTT. The chain recombines TRBV30 with TRBJ2-3; TRBD2 matches at 8 bases. V shed 0 bases and J 4 bases; nucleotides not matched to a gene: 6. Germline V CDR1 and CDR2: GTSNPN, SVGIG (reference sequence). The CDR3 spans 15 residues.

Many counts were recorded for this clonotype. The CDR3 protein is CASSTGQGTNYGYTF. In nucleotides, the CDR3 is TGTGCCAGCAGTACCGGACAGGGGACGAACTATGGCTACACCTTC. The chain carries TRBV28 and TRBJ1-2; 9 positions agree with TRBD1. V was clipped by 5 bases and J by 2 bases; unmatched bases: 6. CDR3 length: 15 amino acids. CDR1 and CDR2 (germline): MDHEN, SYDVKM.